The 4 T cell receptor beta chains below come from one sample, sequenced in a study of PD-1 blockade in classical Hodgkin lymphoma. Data came from immunoSEQ multiplex PCR; TCRdb stores just in-frame clones and leaves some out. In the table there are roughly 60,000 clones, approximately 90% of which are singletons. Time point reported: cycle 4 day 1 (C4D1), after more than five weeks of nivolumab. Every patient relapsed after autologous stem cell transplantation, and brentuximab vedotin exposure varied. The sample here was peripheral blood mononuclear cells (PBMCs), taken before the fourth cycle of nivolumab. Every receptor here comes from a human donor with classical Hodgkin lymphoma.

This clone has just a few counts. This chain joins TRBV7-9 and TRBJ1-3; no definite D call. Trimming pared 1 base from V and 0 bases from J, leaving 16 bases between. CDR3 size: 18 residues. The germline V gene encodes CDR1 SEHNR and CDR2 FQNEAQ (reference sequence). The CDR3 reads CASSLVPSSSRSGNTIYF. CDR3 coding DNA: TGTGCCAGCAGCTTAGTCCCCTCCTCGTCCCGCTCTGGAAACACCATATATTTT.

This chain connects TRBV18 to TRBJ2-2; tentatively, D is TRBD1 (6 bases). From germline, CDR1 is KGHSH and CDR2 LQKENI. The V end was cut by 2 bases, the J end by 0 bases, with 10 bases between. There are 16 residues in the CDR3. The DNA for the CDR3 is TGTGCCAGCTCACCAGGGTGGACAGCGAACACCGGGGAGCTGTTTTTT. The encoded protein is CASSPGWTANTGELFF.

This clone has a handful of counts. The V call is TRBV19, the J call TRBJ2-7; weak D call: TRBD1 (7 bases). Germline lookup yields CDR1 LNHDA and CDR2 SQIVND (reference sequence). The germline V and J ends were trimmed by 5 bases and 4 bases, with 15 bases remaining between them. This CDR3 contains 14 residues. CDR3 protein: CASSLPGGKYEQYF. DNA for the CDR3: TGTGCCAGTAGTCTCCCAGGGGGGAAGTACGAGCAGTACTTC. The complete variable domain, with remaining parts taken from reference TRBV19 and TRBJ2-7, reads DGGITQSPKYLFRKEGQNVTLSCEQNLNHDAMYWYRQDPGQGLRLIYYSQIVNDFQKGDIAEGYSVSREKKESFPLTVTSAQKNPTAFYLCASSLPGGKYEQYFGPGTRLTVT.

The chain joins TRBV2 to TRBJ1-4, with D possibly being TRBD1 (5 bases). The CDR3 is 16 residues long. V was trimmed by 4 bases and J by 1 base, leaving 13 bases between them. From germline, CDR1 is SNHLY and CDR2 FYNNEI. The CDR3 nucleotides read TGTGCCAGCAGTGTAGACAGCCCTGGAACTAATGAAAAACTGTTTTTT. Translating it yields CASSVDSPGTNEKLFF.